These 10 T cell receptor beta chains originate from one sample sequenced in a study of tumor-infiltrating lymphocytes in primary liver carcinoma. Starting from about 0.5 ug of total RNA, TCR beta cDNA was produced with a primer in the constant region. It was through three nested multiplex PCR rounds of slightly modified ARM-PCR that TCR beta libraries arose. TRBV1-TRBV30 forward primers paired with a C-beta reverse primer were used in the first two PCR rounds, which ran roughly 10 cycles each. TCRdb recomputed calls from the multiplex PCR reads with MiXCR, one row per CDR3 protein. This sample carries tens of thousands of distinct CDR3 sequences, over 70% of them seen once, and the ten largest clones take around 28%. Both RNA and DNA were isolated together from approximately 22-30 mg of bulk tissue that had not been sorted. Sequencing input: liver tumor tissue from sampling region 3. Subset defined: tumor region T3, left-lateral pole. Receptors were obtained from a man aged 40-55 years with primary liver carcinoma and hepatitis B virus infection.

Regarding this clonotype: A junction boundary mismatches the germline segment, possibly from a read error. The chain is built from TRBV12-3 or TRBV12-4 and TRBJ2-1, with TRBD2 identical over 7 bases. The CDR3 extends over 15 amino acids. For the CDR3, the DNA is TGTGCAAGCACTCGTGCCCGGGGGGACTACAATGAGCGGTTCTTC. This sequence encodes CASTRARGDYNERFF.

As regards this clonotype: The junction shows a germline mismatch at one end, possibly a read error. V and J are TRBV6-1 and TRBJ2-1; D is unclear. Looked up from germline, CDR1 is MNHNS and CDR2 is SASEGT. The CDR3 is 14 amino acids. CDR3 bases: TGTACCAGTCCTGGGTCGAGCTCCTACAATGAGCAGTTCTTC. This gives the protein CTSPGSSSYNEQFF.

This clonotype came up a few times. One junction end disagrees with the germline gene, perhaps due to a read error. The chain carries TRBV4-2 and TRBJ1-1; D is uncertain. The CDR3 has 15 residues. Germline CDR1 is LGHNA and CDR2 is YNFKEQ. For the CDR3, the DNA is TGTGCCAACAGCCCTTCGGCAGGCGTGGGCACTGAAGCTTTCTTT. Translated, it gives CANSPSAGVGTEAFF.

The chain uses TRBV11-2 and TRBJ2-2; possible D gene TRBD2, 5 bases. There are 17 residues in the CDR3. From germline, CDR1 is SGHAT and CDR2 FQNNGV. V was pared by 10 bases and J by 3 bases, with 24 bases between. The DNA for the CDR3 is TGTGCCAACAACTCCCGAAGGAGGCGAGCGGACACCGGGGAGCTGTTTTTT. Its protein is CANNSRRRRADTGELFF. The full variable domain, in which reference TRBV11-2 and TRBJ2-2 provide the parts outside the CDR3, is EAGVAQSPRYKIIEKRQSVAFWCNPISGHATLYWYQQILGQGPKLLIQFQNNGVVDDSQLPKDRFSAERLKGVDSTLKIQPAKLEDSAVYLCANNSRRRRADTGELFFGEGSRLTVL.

Details on this clonotype: A much larger clone differs from this one at a single base, so this may be a read error. This sequence joins TRBV5-1 and TRBJ1-1, with D hard to call. The CDR3 consists of 12 residues. Germline V gene data show CDR1 as SGHRS and CDR2 as YFSETQ. Here the CDR3 DNA reads TGCGCCAGCAGCTCGGGTGGCACTCAAGCTTTCTTT. This sequence encodes CASSSGGTQAFF.

For this clonotype: Sequence at one end of the junction differs from germline and may be a read error. V is TRBV4-2 and J is TRBJ2-7; weak D call: TRBD2 (5 bases). Germline-derived CDR1 and CDR2 are LGHNA and YNFKEQ. The CDR3 is 15 residues long. The CDR3 loop reads CASNQESTRGYEQYF. As DNA, the CDR3 is TGTGCCAGCAACCAAGAAAGTACCCGGGGCTACGAGCAGTACTTC.

As to this clonotype: Relative to the germline gene, one junction end is altered; a read error may explain this. The chain couples TRBV4-2 to TRBJ1-2, with 7 bases aligning to TRBD1. CDR3 size: 16 residues. Germline loops: CDR1 LGHNA, CDR2 YNFKEQ. CDR3 loop: CTSSQEGQGGNYCYTF. The CDR3 DNA reads as TGTACCAGCAGCCAAGAAGGGCAGGGGGGCAACTATTGCTACACCTTC.

V gene TRBV10-3 combines with J gene TRBJ2-1; D is uncertain. Germline-derived CDR1 and CDR2 are ENHRY and SYGVKD. The CDR3 runs to 12 residues. DNA for the CDR3: TGTGTCACCTTGGGATCCTACAATGAGCAGTTCTTC. This codes for CVTLGSYNEQFF.

The chain recombines TRBV11-2 with TRBJ2-7, with D perhaps matching TRBD1 (5 bases). Germline loops: CDR1 SGHAT, CDR2 FQNNGV. V shed 8 bases and J shed 9 bases, with 23 bases lying between them. The CDR3 is 14 amino acids. The chain's CDR3 is CASSWSDNLQGQYF. CDR3 DNA sequence: TGTGCCAGCTCATGGTCGGACAATCTGCAAGGGCAGTACTTC. The full variable domain, in which reference TRBV11-2 and TRBJ2-7 provide the parts outside the CDR3, is EAGVAQSPRYKIIEKRQSVAFWCNPISGHATLYWYQQILGQGPKLLIQFQNNGVVDDSQLPKDRFSAERLKGVDSTLKIQPAKLEDSAVYLCASSWSDNLQGQYFGPGTRLTVT.

As for this clonotype: One end of the junction is discordant with germline, which a read error may explain. CDR3 sequence (DNA): TGTTCCAGCAGTGTTGGAAATGAGCAGTTCTTC. This translates into CSSSVGNEQFF. The genes are TRBV6-1 and TRBJ2-1; D uncertain. Germline V lookup: CDR1 MNHNS, CDR2 SASEGT. CDR3 size: 11 residues.